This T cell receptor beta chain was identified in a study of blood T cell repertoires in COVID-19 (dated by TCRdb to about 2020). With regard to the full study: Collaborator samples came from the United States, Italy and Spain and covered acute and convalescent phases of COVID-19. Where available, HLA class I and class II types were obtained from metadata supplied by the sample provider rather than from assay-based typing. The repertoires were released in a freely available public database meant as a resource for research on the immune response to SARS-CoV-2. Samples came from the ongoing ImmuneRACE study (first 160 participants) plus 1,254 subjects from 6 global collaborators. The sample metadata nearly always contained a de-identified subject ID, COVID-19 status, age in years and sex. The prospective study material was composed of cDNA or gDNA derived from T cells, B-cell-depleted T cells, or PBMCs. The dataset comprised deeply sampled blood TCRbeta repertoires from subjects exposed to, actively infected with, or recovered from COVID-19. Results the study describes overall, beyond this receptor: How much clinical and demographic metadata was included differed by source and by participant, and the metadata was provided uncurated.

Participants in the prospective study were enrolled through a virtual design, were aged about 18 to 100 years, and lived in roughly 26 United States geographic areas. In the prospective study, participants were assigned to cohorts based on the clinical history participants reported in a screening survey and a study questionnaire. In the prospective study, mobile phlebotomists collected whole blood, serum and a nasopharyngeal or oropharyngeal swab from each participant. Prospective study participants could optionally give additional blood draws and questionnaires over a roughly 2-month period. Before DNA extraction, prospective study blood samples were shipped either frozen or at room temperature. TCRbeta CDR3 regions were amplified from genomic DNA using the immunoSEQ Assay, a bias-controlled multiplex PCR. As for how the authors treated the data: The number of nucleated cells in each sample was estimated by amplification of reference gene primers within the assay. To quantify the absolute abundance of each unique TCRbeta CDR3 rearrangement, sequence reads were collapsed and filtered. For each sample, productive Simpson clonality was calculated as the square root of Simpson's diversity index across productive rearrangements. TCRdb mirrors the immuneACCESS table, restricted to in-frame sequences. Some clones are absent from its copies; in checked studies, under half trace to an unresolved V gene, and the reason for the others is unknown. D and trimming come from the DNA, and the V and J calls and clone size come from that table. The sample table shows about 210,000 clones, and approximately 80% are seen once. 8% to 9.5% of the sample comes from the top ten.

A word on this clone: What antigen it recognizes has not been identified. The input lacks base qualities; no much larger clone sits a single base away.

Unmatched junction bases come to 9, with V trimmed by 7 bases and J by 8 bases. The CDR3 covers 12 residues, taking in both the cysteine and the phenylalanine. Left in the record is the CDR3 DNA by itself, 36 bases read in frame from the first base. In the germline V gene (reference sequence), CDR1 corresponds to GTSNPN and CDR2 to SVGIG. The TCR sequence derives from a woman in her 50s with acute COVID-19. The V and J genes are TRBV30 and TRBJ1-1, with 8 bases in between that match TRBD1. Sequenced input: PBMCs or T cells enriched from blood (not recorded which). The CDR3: CASNRGSPEAFF. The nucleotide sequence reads TGTGCCTCTAACAGGGGGTCACCCGAAGCTTTCTTT.